The rows below give T cell receptor beta chains drawn from one sample of a study of cytomegalovirus exposure and HLA in healthy donors. Using immunoSEQ multiplex PCR, the repertoire was profiled, and TCRdb retains in-frame clones only, with some absent. The sample shows 95,000 to 150,000 clones, 77% of them seen only once. The material sequenced was PBMCs. These receptors came from a woman in her 40s in good health and CMV-seropositive. The CDR3 runs from the conserved cysteine through the conserved F or W. A D gene is named only where the DNA matches it firmly. For some rows the clone size is stated as once, few or many, or as a class when expanded; others skip it.

CDR3aa: CASNVPGARTPNEQFF; CDR3nt: TGTGCCAGCAACGTCCCAGGGGCCCGGACGCCCAATGAGCAGTTCTTC; j_gene: TRBJ2-1; abundance: NA; v_gene: TRBV27; d_gene: NA
CDR3aa: CASSDSRQGHQPQHF; CDR3nt: TGTGCCAGCAGTGACTCGAGACAGGGTCATCAGCCCCAGCATTTT; j_gene: TRBJ1-5; abundance: few; v_gene: TRBV2; d_gene: TRBD1
CDR3aa: CASSHRKTDWRFYGYTF; CDR3nt: TGTGCCAGCAGCCATCGTAAGACGGACTGGCGGTTCTATGGCTACACCTTC; j_gene: TRBJ1-2; abundance: NA; v_gene: TRBV14; d_gene: NA
CDR3aa: CASSLRLANTGELFF; CDR3nt: TGTGCCAGCAGCTTACGACTAGCAAACACCGGGGAGCTGTTTTTT; j_gene: TRBJ2-2; abundance: once; v_gene: TRBV11-3; d_gene: TRBD2
CDR3aa: CASSLSPGEAFF; CDR3nt: TGTGCCAGCAGTTTATCTCCAGGGGAGGCTTTCTTT; j_gene: TRBJ1-1; abundance: NA; v_gene: TRBV28; d_gene: NA
CDR3aa: CASSTSGTGGTDTQYF; CDR3nt: TGTGCCAGCAGTACTTCCGGGACAGGGGGCACAGATACGCAGTATTTT; j_gene: TRBJ2-3; abundance: NA; v_gene: TRBV28; d_gene: TRBD1
CDR3aa: CSVEVAGGFDNEQFF; CDR3nt: TGCAGCGTTGAGGTGGCGGGAGGATTCGACAATGAGCAGTTCTTC; j_gene: TRBJ2-1; abundance: NA; v_gene: TRBV29-1; d_gene: TRBD2
CDR3aa: CASSWTSGLLSEQFF; CDR3nt: TGTGCCAGCAGCTGGACTAGCGGGCTCCTTTCAGAGCAGTTCTTC; j_gene: TRBJ2-1; abundance: NA; v_gene: TRBV7-8; d_gene: TRBD2
CDR3aa: CASSLGGTSGRSYEQYF; CDR3nt: TGCGCCAGCAGCTTGGGAGGGACTAGCGGGAGATCGTACGAGCAGTACTTC; j_gene: TRBJ2-7; abundance: few; v_gene: TRBV5-1; d_gene: TRBD2
CDR3aa: CASSLRGDSNQPQHF; CDR3nt: TGCGCCAGCAGCTTGAGAGGCGATAGCAATCAGCCCCAGCATTTT; j_gene: TRBJ1-5; abundance: NA; v_gene: TRBV5-1; d_gene: NA
CDR3aa: CASSQEWRTSGTHEQYF; CDR3nt: TGCGCCAGCAGCCAAGAATGGAGGACTAGCGGGACCCACGAGCAGTACTTC; j_gene: TRBJ2-7; abundance: NA; v_gene: TRBV4-1; d_gene: TRBD2